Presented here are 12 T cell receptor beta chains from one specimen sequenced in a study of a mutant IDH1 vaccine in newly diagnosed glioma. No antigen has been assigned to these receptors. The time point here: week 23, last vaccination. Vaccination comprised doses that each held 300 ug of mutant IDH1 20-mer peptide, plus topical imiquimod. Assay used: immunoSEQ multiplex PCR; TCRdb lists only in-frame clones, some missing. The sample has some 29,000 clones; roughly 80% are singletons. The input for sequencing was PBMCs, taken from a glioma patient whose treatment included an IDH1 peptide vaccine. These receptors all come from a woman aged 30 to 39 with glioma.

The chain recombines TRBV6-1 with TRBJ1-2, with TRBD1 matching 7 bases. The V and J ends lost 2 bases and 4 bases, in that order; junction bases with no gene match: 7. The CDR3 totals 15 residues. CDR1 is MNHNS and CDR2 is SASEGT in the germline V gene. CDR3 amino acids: CASSEPGQLVYGYTF. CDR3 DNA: TGTGCCAGCAGTGAACCGGGACAGCTCGTCTATGGCTACACCTTC.

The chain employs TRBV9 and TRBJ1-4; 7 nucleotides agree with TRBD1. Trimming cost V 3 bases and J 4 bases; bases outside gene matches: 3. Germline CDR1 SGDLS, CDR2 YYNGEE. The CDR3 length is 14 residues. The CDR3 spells CASSATGLNEKLFF. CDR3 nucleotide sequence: TGTGCCAGCAGCGCGACAGGGCTTAATGAAAAACTGTTTTTT.

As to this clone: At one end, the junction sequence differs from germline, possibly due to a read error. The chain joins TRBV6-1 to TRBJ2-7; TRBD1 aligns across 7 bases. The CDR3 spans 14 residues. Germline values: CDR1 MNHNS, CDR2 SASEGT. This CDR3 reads CASSAPDRSSEQYF. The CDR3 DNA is TGTGCCAGCAGTGCCCCGGACAGGTCCTCCGAGCAGTACTTC.

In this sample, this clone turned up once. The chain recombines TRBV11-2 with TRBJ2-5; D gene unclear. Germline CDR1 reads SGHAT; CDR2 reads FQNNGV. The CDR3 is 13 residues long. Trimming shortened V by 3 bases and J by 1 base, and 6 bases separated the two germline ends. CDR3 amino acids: CASSFWGQETQYF. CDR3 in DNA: TGTGCCAGCAGCTTTTGGGGCCAAGAGACCCAGTACTTC.

The DNA of the CDR3 is TGTGCCAGTAGTGTACAGGGTTATGGCTACACCTTC. It yields the protein CASSVQGYGYTF. The chain recombines TRBV19 with TRBJ1-2, with D possibly matching TRBD1 (6 bases). With 5 bases removed from V and 5 bases from J, the gap between germline ends came to 9 bases. Germline V CDR1 and CDR2: LNHDA, SQIVND (reference sequence). This CDR3 has 12 amino acids. The variable domain in full, with the rest retrieved from reference TRBV19 and TRBJ1-2, is DGGITQSPKYLFRKEGQNVTLSCEQNLNHDAMYWYRQDPGQGLRLIYYSQIVNDFQKGDIAEGYSVSREKKESFPLTVTSAQKNPTAFYLCASSVQGYGYTFGSGTRLTVV.

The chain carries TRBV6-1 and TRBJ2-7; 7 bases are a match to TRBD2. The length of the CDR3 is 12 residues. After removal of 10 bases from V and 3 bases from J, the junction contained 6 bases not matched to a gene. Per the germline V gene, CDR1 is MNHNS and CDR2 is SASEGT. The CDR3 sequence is CATTSGGYEQYF. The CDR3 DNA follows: TGTGCCACTACATCGGGGGGCTACGAGCAGTACTTC.

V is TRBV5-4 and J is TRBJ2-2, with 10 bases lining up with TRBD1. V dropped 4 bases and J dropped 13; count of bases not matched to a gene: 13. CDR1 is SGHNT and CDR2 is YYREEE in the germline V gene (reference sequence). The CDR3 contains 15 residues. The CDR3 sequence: CASSEPRTGGPVLFF. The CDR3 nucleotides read TGTGCCAGCAGCGAGCCCCGGACAGGGGGGCCCGTGCTGTTTTTT.

The CDR3 DNA follows: TGTGCCAGCAGTGAAGTAGGGCAGATCCTGAATAATTCACCCCTCCACTTT. Its translation is CASSEVGQILNNSPLHF. The rearrangement joins TRBV2 to TRBJ1-6, with no clear D. The germline V gene encodes CDR1 SNHLY and CDR2 FYNNEI. V dropped 1 base and J dropped 5 bases, with 15 bases sitting between them. The CDR3 totals 17 residues. The whole variable domain, filled in from reference TRBV2 and TRBJ1-6, reads EPEVTQTPSHQVTQMGQEVILRCVPISNHLYFYWYRQILGQKVEFLVSFYNNEISEKSEIFDDQFSVERPDGSNFTLKIRSTKLEDSAMYFCASSEVGQILNNSPLHFGNGTRLTVT.

The CDR3 bases are TGTGCCAGCAGAGAGGCAGGGTATGTCACTGAAGCTTTCTTT. Its translation is CASREAGYVTEAFF. The gene calls are TRBV25-1 and TRBJ1-1; D perhaps matches TRBD1 (5 bases). V lost 6 bases and J lost 4, with 15 bases in between. The CDR3 totals 14 residues. Germline V gene data show CDR1 as MGHDK and CDR2 as SYGVNS.

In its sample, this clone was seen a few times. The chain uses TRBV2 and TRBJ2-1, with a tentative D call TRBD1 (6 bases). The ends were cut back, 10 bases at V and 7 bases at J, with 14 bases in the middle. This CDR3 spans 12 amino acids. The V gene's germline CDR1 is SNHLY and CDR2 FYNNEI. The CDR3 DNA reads TGTGCCACCCGCGGACAGATAAATGAGCAGTTCTTC. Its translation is CATRGQINEQFF.

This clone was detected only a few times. CDR3: CASRPGTNHEQFF. Written as DNA, the CDR3 is TGTGCCAGCAGACCTGGGACTAATCATGAGCAGTTCTTC. The chain carries TRBV4-2 and TRBJ2-1; 7 bases are a match to TRBD2. Germline CDR1 reads LGHNA; CDR2 reads YNFKEQ. The CDR3 contains 13 residues. Trimming removed 6 bases from V and 8 bases from J; junction bases left unmatched: 7.

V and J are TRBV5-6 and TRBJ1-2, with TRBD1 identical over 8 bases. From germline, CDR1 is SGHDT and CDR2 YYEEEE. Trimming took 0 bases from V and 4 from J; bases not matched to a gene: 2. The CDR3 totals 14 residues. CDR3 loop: CASSLVQGAYGYTF. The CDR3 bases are TGTGCCAGCAGCTTGGTTCAGGGGGCCTATGGCTACACCTTC. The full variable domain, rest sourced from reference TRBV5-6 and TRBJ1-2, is DAGVTQSPTHLIKTRGQQVTLRCSPKSGHDTVSWYQQALGQGPQFIFQYYEEEERQRGNFPDRFSGHQFPNYSSELNVNALLLGDSALYLCASSLVQGAYGYTFGSGTRLTVV.